This T cell receptor (beta chain) was recorded in a study of blood T cell repertoires in COVID-19. The table came from immunoSEQ multiplex PCR; TCRdb's copy has only in-frame clones and leaves some out. The table records about 88,000 clones, nearly 90% of them present only once. The CDR3 totals 15 residues. Trimming removed 0 bases from V and 7 bases from J; junction bases left unmatched: 3. Germline CDR1 LGHDT, CDR2 YNNKEL (reference sequence). Specimen: peripheral blood. The sequence came from a woman of 80 years or more with acute or convalescent COVID-19. This chain connects TRBV3-1 (or the pseudogene TRBV3-2) to TRBJ2-1, with 10 bases matching TRBD2. The CDR3 DNA follows: TGTGCCAGCAGCCAAGATGTACTAGCGGGGAATGAGCAGTTCTTC. It specifies CASSQDVLAGNEQFF.